The clone carrying this T cell receptor beta chain was seen more than once but under ten times. Its antigen remains unidentified. The sample belongs to a study of T cell repertoires in cytomegalovirus infection. The study, taken as a whole, reports: The ex vivo response was dominated by HLA-C-restricted CMV-specific TCR beta clonotypes.

V trimming: 4 bases; J trimming: 0 bases; junction bases outside the gene matches: 7. CDR3 size: 16 residues. In TCRdb, the reads were re-called with MiXCR into one record per CDR3 protein. The data show under 850,000 distinct CDR3 sequences, with about a third seen just once and roughly 2.8% held by the top ten. This sequence was found in a human donor in good health (CMV status not recorded). Some clones in this sample may be carry-over from other donors' samples. J is TRBJ1-1 and V is TRBV12-3 or TRBV12-4; TRBD1 aligns across 8 bases. The sequencing input was PBMCs. In nucleotides, the CDR3 is TGTGCCAGCAGTTCTAGGACAGGGTACATGAACACTGAAGCTTTCTTT. This sequence encodes CASSSRTGYMNTEAFF.